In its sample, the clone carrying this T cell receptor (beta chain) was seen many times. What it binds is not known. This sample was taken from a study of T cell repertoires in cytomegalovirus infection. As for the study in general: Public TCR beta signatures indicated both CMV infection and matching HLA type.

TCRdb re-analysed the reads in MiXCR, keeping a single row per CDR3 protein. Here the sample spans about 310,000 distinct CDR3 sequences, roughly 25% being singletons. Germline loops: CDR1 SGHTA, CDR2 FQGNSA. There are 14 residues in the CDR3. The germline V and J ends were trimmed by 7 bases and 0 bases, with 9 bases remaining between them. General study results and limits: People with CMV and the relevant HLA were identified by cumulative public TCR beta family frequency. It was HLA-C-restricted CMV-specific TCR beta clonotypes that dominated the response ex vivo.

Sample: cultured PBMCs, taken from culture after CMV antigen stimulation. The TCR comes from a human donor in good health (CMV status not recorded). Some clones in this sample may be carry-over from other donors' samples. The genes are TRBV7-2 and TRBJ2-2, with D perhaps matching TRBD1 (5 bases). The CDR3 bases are TGTGCCAGCAAGACAGTCCCGAACACCGGGGAGCTGTTTTTT. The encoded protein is CASKTVPNTGELFF.